A single sample gave rise to the 10 T cell receptor beta chains below, sequenced in a study of T cells after yellow fever vaccination. TCRdb recomputed calls from the 5' RACE reads with MiXCR, one row per CDR3 protein. In the table there are approximately 550,000 distinct CDR3 sequences, roughly 21% of which are singletons. The sample was PBMCs, taken 15 days after the yellow fever booster vaccination. These receptors all stem from a man aged 25 to 40 who received the YFV17D yellow fever vaccine.

This clonotype was seen many times. J is TRBJ1-1 and V is TRBV7-2; the D is unclear. CDR3 length equals 14 residues. Germline V lookup: CDR1 SGHTA, CDR2 FQGNSA. V dropped 1 base and J dropped 1 base, with 7 bases sitting between them. The DNA for the CDR3 is TGTGCCAGCAGCTTAGTTGCAGGGAACACTGAAGCTTTCTTT. Translating it yields CASSLVAGNTEAFF.

In its sample, this clonotype was seen a few times. The gene calls are TRBV5-1 and TRBJ2-4; TRBD1 might be the D (5 bases). Per the germline V gene, CDR1 is SGHRS and CDR2 is YFSETQ. The V end lost 3 bases, the J end lost 3 bases, and 13 bases lay between the germline ends. The CDR3 length is 15 residues. The CDR3: CASSYNNQGKNIQYF. In DNA form, the CDR3 reads TGCGCCAGCAGCTATAACAATCAGGGCAAAAACATTCAGTACTTC.

V usage is TRBV12-3 or TRBV12-4 and J usage is TRBJ1-2; D possibly corresponds to TRBD1 (6 bases). The CDR3 runs 15 residues. With 2 bases removed from V and 1 base from J, the gap between germline ends came to 11 bases. Here the CDR3 DNA reads TGTGCCAGCAGTTTAACAGGGACCAATAACTATGGCTACACCTTC. Translated, it gives CASSLTGTNNYGYTF.

This CDR3 reads CASSLVEGAPYNEQFF. CDR3 nucleotides: TGTGCCAGCAGCCTAGTAGAGGGAGCCCCCTACAATGAGCAGTTCTTC. The chain recombines TRBV7-2 with TRBJ2-1, with D maybe TRBD2 (5 bases). This CDR3 is 16 amino acids long. Germline assignment: CDR1 SGHTA and CDR2 FQGNSA. V shed 5 bases and J shed 2 bases, with 16 bases lying between them.

The chain recombines TRBV5-1 with TRBJ1-3; no definite D call. The CDR3 loop spans 15 amino acids. Per the germline V gene, CDR1 is SGHRS and CDR2 is YFSETQ. V was cut by 0 bases and J by 1 base, with 8 bases left in between. The CDR3 DNA follows: TGCGCCAGCAGCTTGGATGTTACTTCTGGAAACACCATATATTTT. This codes for CASSLDVTSGNTIYF.

This clonotype has just a few counts. This rearrangement joins TRBV20-1 to TRBJ2-2; D remains ambiguous. CDR1 and CDR2 from the germline V gene are DFQATT and SNEGSKA (reference sequence). The CDR3 is 12 residues long. Trimming took 4 bases from V and 4 from J, leaving 7 bases between them. CDR3 sequence: CSAIQSTGELFF. The CDR3, as DNA: TGCAGTGCTATTCAAAGCACCGGGGAGCTGTTTTTT.

The chain has TRBV29-1 and TRBJ2-5, with 13 nucleotides matching TRBD2. CDR3 size: 15 residues. The germline gives CDR1 SQVTM, CDR2 ANQGSEA. The ends lost 3 bases at V and 1 base at J; junction bases unmatched: 2. CDR3 coding DNA: TGCAGCGTTGATACTAGCGGGAGGGTCCAAGAGACCCAGTACTTC. This encodes CSVDTSGRVQETQYF.

This clonotype was seen a handful of times. The chain couples TRBV9 to TRBJ2-1; the D gene is possibly TRBD2 (6 bases). There are 16 residues in the CDR3. Germline lookup yields CDR1 SGDLS and CDR2 YYNGEE. V was trimmed by 0 bases and J by 7 bases, leaving 17 bases between them. The CDR3: CASSVGVAERLNEQFF. In DNA form, the CDR3 reads TGTGCCAGCAGCGTAGGTGTAGCGGAGAGGCTTAATGAGCAGTTCTTC.

A few counts support this clonotype. V usage is TRBV28 and J usage is TRBJ1-1; no clear D gene. The CDR3 loop spans 15 amino acids. In germline, CDR1 is MDHEN, CDR2 SYDVKM. V was shortened by 5 bases and J by 3 bases, with 16 bases between the two germline ends. CDR3 residues: CASSPRTRLDTEAFF. The CDR3, as DNA: TGTGCCAGCAGTCCCAGGACTCGTCTAGACACTGAAGCTTTCTTT.

This clonotype was detected a few times. The chain couples TRBV7-2 to TRBJ2-3; D call uncertain. CDR3 length: 14 amino acids. Germline V gives CDR1 SGHTA, CDR2 FQGNSA. Trimming took off 3 bases at V and 5 bases at J, with 12 bases between the two ends. CDR3 DNA sequence: TGTGCCAGCAGCTTTGGGCAGCTCGGAGATACGCAGTATTTT. Its translation is CASSFGQLGDTQYF.